Described below is a single TCR beta chain sequence and its context. These data originate in a study of shared clonotypes between healthy human individuals. The test was conducted at deep level. Measured with immunoSEQ multiplex PCR; TCRdb has only the in-frame clones, and not every one. This table holds 2 million to 2.5 million clones, more than 85% found once. The receptor was derived from a young man in good health. Some clones in this sample may be carry-over from other donors' samples. What was sequenced was naive CD4+ T cells from PBMCs. Regarding subset: CD45RA+ positively selected.

The CDR3 sequence: CASSLGLVLTDTQYF. CDR3 in DNA: TGTGCCAGCAGTTTGGGACTAGTACTTACAGATACGCAGTATTTT. The rearrangement joins TRBV28 to TRBJ2-3; 8 positions match TRBD2. The CDR3 spans 15 residues. V lost 3 bases, J lost 3 bases, and 5 bases stayed unmatched. Germline assignment: CDR1 MDHEN and CDR2 SYDVKM. Full variable domain (remainder filled in from reference TRBV28 and TRBJ2-3): DVKVTQSSRYLVKRTGEKVFLECVQDMDHENMFWYRQDPGLGLRLIYFSYDVKMKEKGDIPEGYSVSREKKERFSLILESASTNQTSMYLCASSLGLVLTDTQYFGPGTRLTVL.